Detailed here is one T cell receptor beta chain. The ends lost 3 bases at V and 7 bases at J; junction bases unmatched: 9. CDR3 size: 15 residues. CDR1 LGHDT and CDR2 YNNKEL come from the germline V gene (reference sequence). These data come from a study of blood T cell repertoires in COVID-19. Study background: Acute and convalescent COVID-19 specimens originated in the United States, Italy and Spain. Sources were T cells, B-cell-depleted T cells, or PBMCs; the material itself was cDNA or gDNA.

Original handling: The assay estimated nucleated cells by amplifying reference gene primers. Sequencing was performed with immunoSEQ multiplex PCR; in TCRdb, only in-frame clones are kept and a portion is missing. Clone size and the V and J calls come from that table; the DNA yielded D and trimming. The sample carries over 90,000 clones, around 90% recorded once. The specimen sequenced was peripheral blood. The rearrangement links TRBV3-1 (or the pseudogene TRBV3-2) to TRBJ1-5; 7 bases agree with TRBD1. The sequence was obtained from a woman between 65 and 79 years old with acute or convalescent COVID-19. CDR3 sequence: CASSHRQGKVQPQHF. DNA for the CDR3: TGTGCCAGCAGCCACCGACAGGGAAAGGTACAGCCCCAGCATTTT.